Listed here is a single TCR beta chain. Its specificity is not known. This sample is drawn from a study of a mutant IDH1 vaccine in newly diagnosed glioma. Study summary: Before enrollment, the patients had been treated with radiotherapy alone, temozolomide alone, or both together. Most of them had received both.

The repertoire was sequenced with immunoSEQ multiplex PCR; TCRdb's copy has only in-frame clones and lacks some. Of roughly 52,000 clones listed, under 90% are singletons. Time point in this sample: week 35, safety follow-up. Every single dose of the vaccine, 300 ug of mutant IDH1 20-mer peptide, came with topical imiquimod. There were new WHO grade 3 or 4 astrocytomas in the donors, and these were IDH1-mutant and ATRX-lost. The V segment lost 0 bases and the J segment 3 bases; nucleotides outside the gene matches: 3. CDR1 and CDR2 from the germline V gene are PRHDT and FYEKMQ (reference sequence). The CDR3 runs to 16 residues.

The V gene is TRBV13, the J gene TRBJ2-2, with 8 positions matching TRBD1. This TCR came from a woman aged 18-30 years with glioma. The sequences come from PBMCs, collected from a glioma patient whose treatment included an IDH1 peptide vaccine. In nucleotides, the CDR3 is TGTGCCAGCAGCTTAGGCGGCAGGGGGCACACCGGGGAGCTGTTTTTT. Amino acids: CASSLGGRGHTGELFF.